These 29 T cell receptor beta chains were all obtained from the same sample, sequenced in a study of immune heterogeneity within non-small cell lung tumors. TCR beta CDR3 amplification used multiplex PCR with 32 V and 13 J primers. TCRdb re-called the multiplex PCR reads through MiXCR, storing one row per CDR3 protein. The sample yields about 12,000 distinct CDR3 sequences, about 23% seen once. The authors used around 590 ng of bulk tumor genomic DNA per sample as template. While surgery was under way, several biopsies spaced far apart were taken per primary tumor. The study enrolled patients with untreated, newly diagnosed non-small cell lung cancer who underwent curative surgery. Source material: lung tumor tissue. The receptors were gathered from a man aged 50-59 years with non-small cell lung cancer.

The rearrangement joins TRBV5-1 to TRBJ2-5, with 9 positions matching TRBD1. Germline lookup yields CDR1 SGHRS and CDR2 YFSETQ. This CDR3 has 15 residues. The V segment lost 2 bases and the J segment 5 bases; nucleotides outside the gene matches: 7. The CDR3 protein is CASSFRTGVGETQYF. The CDR3 DNA reads as TGCGCCAGCAGCTTTAGGACAGGGGTGGGGGAGACCCAGTACTTC.

Comment on this clonotype: The junction departs from the called germline gene at one end, perhaps through a read error. The genes are TRBV15 and TRBJ2-6; D perhaps matches TRBD1 (5 bases). The CDR3 is 17 residues long. Germline loops: CDR1 LNHNV, CDR2 YYDKDF (reference sequence). The CDR3 sequence: CATSRGGAGTGANALTF. CDR3 sequence (DNA): TGTGCCACCAGCAGAGGGGGCGCTGGAACTGGGGCCAACGCCCTGACTTTC. Full variable domain (outside the CDR3, taken from reference TRBV15 and TRBJ2-6): DAMVIQNPRYQVTQFGKPVTLSCSQTLNHNVMYWYQQKSSQAPKLLFHYYDKDFNNEADTPDNFQSRRPNTSFCFLDIRSPGLGDTAMYLCATSRGGAGTGANALTFGAGSRLTVL.

Turning to this clonotype: This may be a read error, as it is one base from a much larger clone. The chain couples TRBV5-1 to TRBJ1-1; 8 bases are shared with TRBD1. Germline values: CDR1 SGHRS, CDR2 YFSETQ. This CDR3 is 12 amino acids long. V dropped 3 bases and J dropped 8; count of bases not matched to a gene: 3. The CDR3 DNA follows: TGCGCCAGCAGCTCGGGGGACAGGGAAGCTTTCTTT. This gives the protein CASSSGDREAFF. Drawing the rest from reference TRBV5-1 and TRBJ1-1, the complete variable domain is KAGVTQTPRYLIKTRGQQVTLSCSPISGHRSVSWYQQTPGQGLQFLFEYFSETQRNKGNFPGRFSGRQFSNSRSEMNVSTLELGDSALYLCASSSGDREAFFGQGTRLTVV.

The gene calls are TRBV18 and TRBJ2-5; no clear D. V was pared by 3 bases and J by 4 bases, with 12 bases between. Germline V gives CDR1 KGHSH, CDR2 LQKENI. There are 14 residues in the CDR3. The CDR3 sequence: CASSPYDIRETQYF. CDR3 DNA: TGTGCCAGCTCACCCTATGACATAAGAGAGACCCAGTACTTC. Using reference TRBV18 and TRBJ2-5 for the parts outside the CDR3, the full variable domain is NAGVMQNPRHLVRRRGQEARLRCSPMKGHSHVYWYRQLPEEGLKFMVYLQKENIIDESGMPKERFSAEFPKEGPSILRIQQVVRGDSAAYFCASSPYDIRETQYFGPGTRLLVL.

This clonotype ranks as medium-sized. The chain combines TRBV5-1 with TRBJ1-2; the match to TRBD1 covers 12 bases. The V segment lost 2 bases and the J segment 7 bases; nucleotides outside the gene matches: 3. This CDR3 has 14 amino acids. CDR1 SGHRS and CDR2 YFSETQ come from the germline V gene. The CDR3 loop reads CASSFGTGGSGYTF. The DNA of the CDR3 is TGCGCCAGCAGCTTTGGGACAGGGGGCTCTGGCTACACCTTC.

Worth noting for this clonotype: A single base separates this from a much larger clone, so it may be a read error. This sequence joins TRBV18 and TRBJ1-1, with TRBD1 matching over 8 bases. V trimming: 6 bases; J trimming: 4 bases; junction bases outside the gene matches: 4. Germline-derived CDR1 and CDR2 are KGHSH and LQKENI. This CDR3 has 13 amino acids. The CDR3 DNA follows: TGTGCCAGCTCCCGGACAGGGAGCACTGAAGCTTTCTTT. Translation: CASSRTGSTEAFF.

This clonotype has ten or more counts. J is TRBJ2-3 and V is TRBV20-1; TRBD2 aligns across 13 bases. The CDR3 length is 16 residues. Looked up from germline, CDR1 is DFQATT and CDR2 is SNEGSKA (reference sequence). The ends lost 6 bases at V and 4 bases at J; junction bases unmatched: 10. The chain's CDR3 is CSASRTSGRGSDTQYF. In DNA, the CDR3 is TGCAGTGCCTCCCGGACTAGCGGGAGAGGCTCAGATACGCAGTATTTT.

This clonotype was picked up many times. The chain links TRBV6-1 to TRBJ2-1, with 9 bases fitting TRBD1. Germline lookup yields CDR1 MNHNS and CDR2 SASEGT. V shed 5 bases and J 3 bases; nucleotides not matched to a gene: 5. The CDR3 is 15 amino acids. The DNA for the CDR3 is TGTGCCAGCAGTTCGGGACAGGGCCACTACAATGAGCAGTTCTTC. It translates to CASSSGQGHYNEQFF.

In this sample, this clonotype is medium-sized. The V gene is TRBV5-5, the J gene TRBJ1-5; a possible D gene is TRBD1 (6 bases). V was clipped by 5 bases and J by 2 bases, with 14 bases between them. Germline V lookup: CDR1 SGHKS, CDR2 YYEKEE (reference sequence). The CDR3 loop spans 15 amino acids. The CDR3, as DNA: TGTGCCAGCAGTTCACAGGGAGGTGGCAATCAGCCCCAGCATTTT. Encoded protein: CASSSQGGGNQPQHF.

This clonotype is judged medium-sized. The gene calls are TRBV12-3 or TRBV12-4 and TRBJ1-5; possible D gene TRBD1, 5 bases. The CDR3 consists of 14 residues. V gave up 7 bases and J gave up 7 bases, with 17 bases separating them. The DNA for the CDR3 is TGTGCCAGCAAAGGGGCGAAAGAGGGACAGCCCCAGCATTTT. The encoded protein is CASKGAKEGQPQHF.

The CDR3 nucleotides read TGCGCCAGCAGCCAAACAGGGGAAAGCACAGATACGCAGTATTTT. Its protein is CASSQTGESTDTQYF. This sequence joins TRBV4-1 and TRBJ2-3; 7 bases are shared with TRBD1. The CDR3 runs to 15 residues. V lost 2 bases to trimming and J lost 0 bases; unmatched junction nucleotides: 2. Looked up from germline, CDR1 is MGHRA and CDR2 is YSYEKL.

The V and J genes are TRBV9 and TRBJ1-1, with a weak D call TRBD1 (6 bases). Germline V lookup: CDR1 SGDLS, CDR2 YYNGEE. CDR3 length: 14 amino acids. Deletions cut 3 bases from V and 0 bases from J, with 9 bases between. The CDR3: CASSATGMNTEAFF. The DNA of the CDR3 is TGTGCCAGCAGCGCGACAGGTATGAACACTGAAGCTTTCTTT. The full variable domain, in which reference TRBV9 and TRBJ1-1 provide the parts outside the CDR3, is DSGVTQTPKHLITATGQRVTLRCSPRSGDLSVYWYQQSLDQGLQFLIQYYNGEERAKGNILERFSAQQFPDLHSELNLSSLELGDSALYFCASSATGMNTEAFFGQGTRLTVV.

This clonotype was seen at least ten times. The chain's CDR3 is CASRPGQDGPDTQYF. Here the CDR3 DNA reads TGCGCCAGCAGGCCGGGACAGGATGGGCCAGATACGCAGTATTTT. The J gene is TRBJ2-3, the V gene TRBV5-1; 8 positions match TRBD1. The CDR3 totals 15 residues. The J segment lost 4 bases and the V segment lost 5 bases, leaving 9 bases of the junction unmatched. Germline V lookup: CDR1 SGHRS, CDR2 YFSETQ.

Sample share makes this clonotype medium-sized. V and J are TRBV2 and TRBJ2-5, with 9 bases matching TRBD1. The germline CDR1 and CDR2 sequences are SNHLY and FYNNEI. V lost 3 bases, J lost 4 bases, and 3 bases stayed unmatched. The CDR3 is made up of 14 amino acids. This CDR3 is CASSDGTGSETQYF. CDR3 nucleotide sequence: TGTGCCAGCAGTGACGGGACAGGGTCAGAGACCCAGTACTTC. Complete variable domain (other parts from reference TRBV2 and TRBJ2-5): EPEVTQTPSHQVTQMGQEVILRCVPISNHLYFYWYRQILGQKVEFLVSFYNNEISEKSEIFDDQFSVERPDGSNFTLKIRSTKLEDSAMYFCASSDGTGSETQYFGPGTRLLVL.

This clonotype was seen repeatedly, ten times or more. V is TRBV2 and J is TRBJ1-6; 8 nucleotides line up with TRBD1. The CDR3 loop spans 14 amino acids. The germline CDR1 and CDR2 sequences are SNHLY and FYNNEI. V gave up 5 bases and J gave up 11 bases; unmatched junction bases: 8. The chain's CDR3 is CASSTDRGGTPLHF. Written as DNA, the CDR3 is TGTGCCAGCAGTACTGACAGGGGAGGAACACCCCTCCACTTT.

With regard to this clonotype: One base away lies a much larger clone, so this may be a sequencing read error. Here the CDR3 reads CASGISGVNTVELFF. CDR3 coding DNA: TGTGCCAGCGGAATTAGCGGAGTGAACACCGTGGAGCTGTTTTTT. The genes are TRBV28 and TRBJ2-2; possibly TRBD2 for D (6 bases). Germline loops: CDR1 MDHEN, CDR2 SYDVKM. This CDR3 is built from 15 residues.

This clonotype is medium-sized (0.01 to 0.1%) in the sample. The chain carries TRBV6-2 or TRBV6-3 and TRBJ2-7, with D possibly TRBD2 on 6 matching bases. V lost 7 bases and J lost 2, with 18 bases in between. CDR1 and CDR2 from the germline V gene are MNHEY and SVGEGT. The CDR3 totals 15 residues. The CDR3 protein is CASTSGLPRTYEQYF. CDR3 sequence (DNA): TGTGCCAGCACGTCGGGACTCCCTAGAACCTACGAGCAGTACTTC.

As for this clonotype: A much more abundant neighbour one base away suggests this may be a read error. This chain links TRBV27 with TRBJ2-2; 8 nucleotides line up with TRBD1. CDR3 length: 16 residues. Germline V gene lookup returns CDR1 MNHEY and CDR2 SMNVEV (reference sequence). The CDR3 sequence is CASSPSGQAYTVELFF. DNA of the CDR3: TGTGCCAGCAGCCCCTCGGGACAGGCCTACACCGTGGAGCTGTTTTTT.

CDR3 DNA sequence: TGTGCCAGCAGCTTAGTTGGACAGGGGGTAGAGACCCAGTACTTC. Residues: CASSLVGQGVETQYF. The chain has TRBV7-2 and TRBJ2-5, with 10 nucleotides matching TRBD1. CDR3 length: 15 residues. Germline V gives CDR1 SGHTA, CDR2 FQGNSA. J was trimmed by 4 bases and V by 1 base; bases with no gene match: 3.

The V gene is TRBV3-1, the J gene TRBJ2-5; the match to TRBD2 covers 10 bases. Germline loops: CDR1 LGHDT, CDR2 YNNKEL (reference sequence). V trimming: 0 bases; J trimming: 5 bases; junction bases outside the gene matches: 6. This CDR3 has 16 residues. DNA for the CDR3: TGTGCCAGCAGCCAAGAATGGAGTAGCGGGAGGGAGACCCAGTACTTC. This codes for CASSQEWSSGRETQYF.

Sample share makes this clonotype medium-sized. For the CDR3, the DNA is TGTGCCAGCAGCCCAGTTGAAAGCTCCTACGAGCAGTACTTC. It yields the protein CASSPVESSYEQYF. V is TRBV11-2 and J is TRBJ2-7, with unresolved D. Germline V gene data show CDR1 as SGHAT and CDR2 as FQNNGV. The V and J ends lost 5 bases and 0 bases respectively, with 11 bases between them. The CDR3 is 14 residues long.

Concerning this clonotype itself: Possible read error: a much larger clone is one base away. This sequence joins TRBV7-9 and TRBJ2-1, with 8 bases matching TRBD2. Per the germline V gene, CDR1 is SEHNR and CDR2 is FQNEAQ (reference sequence). This CDR3 is built from 15 residues. Trimming cost V 3 bases and J 1 base; bases outside gene matches: 2. The CDR3 loop reads CASSLSGGSYNEQFF. For the CDR3, the DNA is TGTGCCAGCAGCTTGAGCGGGGGTTCCTACAATGAGCAGTTCTTC.

This clonotype was seen many times. The chain uses TRBV5-1 and TRBJ1-2; perhaps TRBD1 as D (5 bases). The V and J ends lost 4 bases and 5 bases respectively, with 15 bases between them. The CDR3 extends over 14 amino acids. Looked up from germline, CDR1 is SGHRS and CDR2 is YFSETQ. The CDR3: CASSPEGSGYGYTF. Written as DNA, the CDR3 is TGCGCCAGCAGCCCCGAGGGGAGCGGATATGGCTACACCTTC.

This clonotype was seen a single time. The junction and the germline gene differ at one end; a read error may be behind it. The chain couples TRBV18 to TRBJ2-5, with D perhaps matching TRBD2 (5 bases). Germline assignment: CDR1 KGHSH and CDR2 LQKENI. The CDR3 loop spans 15 amino acids. The CDR3 sequence is CASSPPRGTQETHYF. In DNA, the CDR3 is TGTGCCAGCTCACCGCCACGGGGTACCCAAGAGACCCACTACTTC.

This clonotype showed up many times. The chain joins TRBV5-1 to TRBJ2-7; 10 bases match TRBD1. Per the germline V gene, CDR1 is SGHRS and CDR2 is YFSETQ. V dropped 0 bases and J dropped 0; count of bases not matched to a gene: 3. This CDR3 contains 16 residues. This chain's CDR3 is CASSLAGQGGSYEQYF. In DNA form, the CDR3 reads TGCGCCAGCAGCTTGGCCGGACAGGGGGGCTCCTACGAGCAGTACTTC.

This clonotype was seen ten or more times. This rearrangement joins TRBV5-8 to TRBJ2-1; a weak D match, TRBD2 (6 bases). The germline gives CDR1 SGHTS, CDR2 YDEGEE. The V and J ends lost 5 bases and 8 bases respectively, with 14 bases between them. There are 13 residues in the CDR3. The CDR3 DNA reads as TGTGCCAGCAGGGACGGAGGGGAGTATGAGCAGTTCTTC. Translating it yields CASRDGGEYEQFF.

There are many counts of this clonotype. The chain employs TRBV10-2 and TRBJ2-1; TRBD2 is a possible D gene (5 bases). This CDR3 region has 13 residues. Trimming took off 2 bases at V and 3 bases at J, with 5 bases between the two ends. Per germline, CDR1 WSHSY and CDR2 SAAADI. Written as DNA, the CDR3 is TGCGCCAGCAGTGAGGACTACTACAATGAGCAGTTCTTC. Its translation is CASSEDYYNEQFF.

This clonotype was seen at least ten times. This sequence joins TRBV6-1 and TRBJ1-1, with TRBD1 identical over 7 bases. The CDR3 sequence is 16 residues long. The V gene end was trimmed by 7 bases and the J gene end by 4 bases; junction bases not matched to a gene: 15. Looked up from germline, CDR1 is MNHNS and CDR2 is SASEGT. CDR3 loop: CASKKGATVLATEAFF. The CDR3 coding sequence is TGTGCCAGCAAGAAGGGGGCGACGGTATTAGCCACTGAAGCTTTCTTT.

This clonotype was detected ten times or more. The chain carries TRBV20-1 and TRBJ1-2; weak D call: TRBD1 (6 bases). Germline V gene data show CDR1 as DFQATT and CDR2 as SNEGSKA (reference sequence). There are 12 residues in the CDR3. With 3 bases removed from V and 8 bases from J, the gap between germline ends came to 13 bases. In DNA form, the CDR3 reads TGCAGTGCTAGCGGGGGGCCAACCGGCTACACCTTC. Translating it yields CSASGGPTGYTF.